This TCR beta chain stems from a study of monozygotic twins with inflammatory bowel disease. This CDR3 comprises 11 residues. Phlebotomy per donor yielded a single 2.5 ml blood sample. The template switching step added UMIs that contained a 6-nucleotide sample barcode. TCRdb reprocessed the 5' RACE reads and reports one entry per CDR3 protein, with no DNA. This sample contains around 450,000 distinct CDR3 sequences. The gene calls are TRBV12-3 or TRBV12-4 and TRBJ2-1. This TCR derives from a human donor with ulcerative colitis or Crohn's disease, or a healthy co-twin of an affected twin (not recorded which). Sequenced input: blood. CDR3 sequence reads: CASSFFYEQFF.